Listed below are T cell receptor beta chains from one sample, sequenced in a study of regulatory T cells in long-lasting Graves disease. MiXCR, applied by TCRdb to the multiplex PCR reads, yields one record per CDR3 protein. The sample lists around 500,000 distinct CDR3 sequences, around 20% occurring once. The sample here was peripheral blood mononuclear cells (PBMCs), taken when the disease was refractory, from a patient treated with antithyroid drugs. The receptor set was obtained from a female donor with Graves disease. Each CDR3 is given with its conserved first and last residue. Each record gives: J gene, D gene, clone size, CDR3 length, V gene, CDR3 DNA, CDR3 protein. The D gene is left open where the match is weak. Not all rows give a size; the values are once, few, many and, for expanded clones, a class.

j_gene: TRBJ2-7
d_gene: TRBD2
abundance: -
len: 19
v_gene: TRBV14
CDR3nt: TGTGCCAGCAGCCACCACAACGGACTAGGATTTTATAAATCCTACGAGCAGTACTTC
CDR3aa: CASSHHNGLGFYKSYEQYF

j_gene: TRBJ2-7
d_gene: -
abundance: many
len: 16
v_gene: TRBV28
CDR3nt: TGTGCCAGCAGTCCCTCATCGAGGGACTTCTCCTACGAGCAGTACTTC
CDR3aa: CASSPSSRDFSYEQYF

j_gene: TRBJ2-7
d_gene: TRBD1
abundance: many
len: 15
v_gene: TRBV6-5
CDR3nt: TGTGCCAGCAGTTTCTCCGGGACAGGGCTAAACGAGCAGTACTTC
CDR3aa: CASSFSGTGLNEQYF

j_gene: TRBJ2-6
d_gene: TRBD2
abundance: many
len: 18
v_gene: TRBV7-9
CDR3nt: TGTGCCAGCAGCTCCTTACTAGCGGGAGCCTCTGGGGCCAACGTCCTGACTTTC
CDR3aa: CASSSLLAGASGANVLTF

j_gene: TRBJ2-2
d_gene: -
abundance: -
len: 14
v_gene: TRBV19
CDR3nt: TGTGCCAGTAGTGCAGGGATGATCACCGGGGAGCTGTTTTTT
CDR3aa: CASSAGMITGELFF

j_gene: TRBJ2-7
d_gene: -
abundance: -
len: 13
v_gene: TRBV20-1
CDR3nt: TGCAGTGCTATTCCGGGCAGCTCCTACGAGCAGTACTTC
CDR3aa: CSAIPGSSYEQYF

j_gene: TRBJ2-7
d_gene: -
abundance: -
len: 16
v_gene: TRBV13
CDR3nt: TGTGCCAGCAGCTCCGTTGGACAGATACCCATCTACGAGCAGTACTTC
CDR3aa: CASSSVGQIPIYEQYF

j_gene: TRBJ2-7
d_gene: TRBD2
abundance: -
len: 16
v_gene: TRBV9
CDR3nt: TGTGCCAGCAGCCCACCGGGACTAGCGGGAAGAGACGAGCAGTACTTC
CDR3aa: CASSPPGLAGRDEQYF

j_gene: TRBJ1-3
d_gene: -
abundance: many
len: 14
v_gene: TRBV12-3/TRBV12-4
CDR3nt: TGTGCCAGCAGTTTTACCGTGGGTGGAAACACCATATATTTT
CDR3aa: CASSFTVGGNTIYF

j_gene: TRBJ2-7
d_gene: -
abundance: many
len: 11
v_gene: TRBV20-1
CDR3nt: TGCAGCGCCCGAGAGGGTTACGAGCAGTACTTC
CDR3aa: CSAREGYEQYF

j_gene: TRBJ1-2
d_gene: -
abundance: -
len: 13
v_gene: TRBV27
CDR3nt: TGTGCCAGCAGTTTTACATCTAACTATGGCTACACCTTC
CDR3aa: CASSFTSNYGYTF

j_gene: TRBJ2-7
d_gene: -
abundance: -
len: 11
v_gene: TRBV20-1
CDR3nt: TGCAGTGCTAGTGGAGAATACGAGCAGTACTTC
CDR3aa: CSASGEYEQYF

j_gene: TRBJ1-5
d_gene: TRBD1
abundance: many
len: 17
v_gene: TRBV28
CDR3nt: TGTGCCAGCAGAACCGCCGGGACAGGGTTTAGCAATCAGCCCCAGCATTTT
CDR3aa: CASRTAGTGFSNQPQHF